The 19 T cell receptor beta chains in this list originate from one sample, sequenced in a study of molecular identifiers for immune sequencing clone quantification. Via MiXCR, TCRdb re-called the PCR reads, giving one row per CDR3 protein. The profile shows about 640,000 distinct CDR3 sequences, 15% to 20% of them singletons. The specimen sequenced was naive CD8+ T cells from blood, with Jurkat cell RNA spiked in. Subset described: FACS-sorted CD8+CD4-CCR7+CD45RA+ naive T cells. Source of these receptors: a human donor in good health. Some libraries in this study had Jurkat cell RNA spiked in.

This clonotype was seen repeatedly, ten times or more. The genes are TRBV7-9 and TRBJ1-2; D remains ambiguous. CDR1 SEHNR and CDR2 FQNEAQ come from the germline V gene (reference sequence). Trimming left V 5 bases short and J 4 bases short, with 14 bases between. The length of the CDR3 is 14 residues. CDR3: CASSPPGYSYGYTF. For the CDR3, the DNA is TGTGCCAGCAGCCCCCCTGGATACTCCTATGGCTACACCTTC.

This clonotype was detected many times. The chain links TRBV4-2 to TRBJ2-7; the D is unclear. The CDR3 is 17 residues long. The germline V and J ends were trimmed by 6 bases and 0 bases, with 21 bases remaining between them. In germline, CDR1 is LGHNA, CDR2 YNFKEQ. This CDR3 is CASSTLAPTVSSYEQYF. CDR3 DNA: TGTGCCAGCAGTACACTCGCGCCCACCGTTAGCTCCTACGAGCAGTACTTC.

Ten or more counts support this clonotype. The chain joins TRBV5-4 to TRBJ2-7; 7 bases align to TRBD1. The V gene end was trimmed by 0 bases and the J gene end by 6 bases; junction bases not matched to a gene: 3. CDR1 is SGHNT and CDR2 is YYREEE in the germline V gene (reference sequence). There are 13 residues in the CDR3. The CDR3 sequence: CASSLEGAVEQYF. CDR3 nucleotide sequence: TGTGCCAGCAGCTTGGAGGGGGCGGTCGAGCAGTACTTC. Full variable domain (outside the CDR3, taken from reference TRBV5-4 and TRBJ2-7): ETGVTQSPTHLIKTRGQQVTLRCSSQSGHNTVSWYQQALGQGPQFIFQYYREEENGRGNFPPRFSGLQFPNYSSELNVNALELDDSALYLCASSLEGAVEQYFGPGTRLTVT.

This chain joins TRBV7-9 and TRBJ2-2; D tentatively reads TRBD1 or TRBD2 (5 bases each). The CDR3 length is 16 residues. V was trimmed by 5 bases and J by 2 bases, leaving 15 bases between them. In germline, CDR1 is SEHNR, CDR2 FQNEAQ (reference sequence). This chain's CDR3 is CASSPWSGLNTGELFF. As DNA, the CDR3 is TGTGCCAGCAGCCCGTGGTCGGGGCTTAACACCGGGGAGCTGTTTTTT.

This clonotype occurred many times. V is TRBV20-1 and J is TRBJ2-1; D is possibly TRBD2 (6 bases). V was shortened by 6 bases and J by 5 bases, with 14 bases between the two germline ends. The CDR3 has 13 amino acids. Germline loops: CDR1 DFQATT, CDR2 SNEGSKA (reference sequence). CDR3 loop: CSAGDSLDNEQFF. CDR3 nucleotide sequence: TGCAGTGCCGGGGACTCCCTGGACAATGAGCAGTTCTTC.

This clonotype has at least ten counts. The rearrangement uses TRBV6-5 and TRBJ2-7; TRBD1 matches at 10 bases. This CDR3 is 15 amino acids long. V dropped 0 bases and J dropped 4; count of bases not matched to a gene: 3. Germline CDR1 reads MNHEY; CDR2 reads SVGAGI. This CDR3 is CASSYSRDRGYEQYF. The CDR3 nucleotides are TGTGCCAGCAGTTACTCCCGGGACAGGGGTTACGAGCAGTACTTC.

This clonotype was seen more than once but under ten times. V is TRBV4-1 and J is TRBJ1-1; maybe TRBD1 (6 bases). CDR3 length: 17 residues. CDR1 and CDR2 from the germline V gene are MGHRA and YSYEKL. Trimming cost V 0 bases and J 7 bases, with 21 bases left between them. The CDR3 region is CASSQDEGDGKLDEAFF. The CDR3 region has the DNA TGCGCCAGCAGCCAAGATGAGGGGGACGGTAAGCTCGATGAAGCTTTCTTT.

This clonotype was counted ten times or more. The chain uses TRBV6-2 or TRBV6-3 and TRBJ2-7; D gene uncertain. Trimming removed 6 bases from V and 1 base from J, with 13 bases in between. Germline-derived CDR1 and CDR2 are MNHEY and SVGEGT. This CDR3 has 14 amino acids. The CDR3 DNA reads TGTGCCAGCAGCGTTTTTCAGGTATCCTACGAGCAGTACTTC. Protein sequence: CASSVFQVSYEQYF.

V and J are TRBV2 and TRBJ1-6, with no clear D. The length of the CDR3 is 18 residues. CDR1 is SNHLY, CDR2 FYNNEI, per germline. V was pared by 5 bases and J by 0 bases, with 17 bases between. The CDR3 reads CASSSDSSRSSYNSPLHF. CDR3 nucleotides: TGTGCCAGCAGTTCGGACTCCTCTAGGAGCTCCTATAATTCACCCCTCCACTTT.

In its sample, this clonotype was seen once. This CDR3 is missing its conserved last phenylalanine or tryptophan, likely due to a read error. The chain recombines TRBV2 with TRBJ2-5; a possible D gene is TRBD2 (6 bases). The V end lost 7 bases, the J end lost 5 bases, and 20 bases lay between the germline ends. The CDR3 totals 15 residues. Germline CDR1 SNHLY, CDR2 FYNNEI. CDR3 sequence (DNA): TGTGCCAGCAAAACGTCCGGGGGTGTTTTGGAGACCCAGTACTCC. Translation: CASKTSGGVLETQYS.

This clonotype was found many times. The chain joins TRBV2 to TRBJ2-7; maybe TRBD1 (7 bases). The CDR3 is 14 residues long. CDR1 SNHLY and CDR2 FYNNEI come from the germline V gene. Trimming left V 11 bases short and J 0 bases short, with 17 bases between. The CDR3, as DNA: TGTGCCGGACAGGCCGGGACTCCCTCCTACGAGCAGTACTTC. Amino acid sequence: CAGQAGTPSYEQYF.

This clonotype has ten or more counts. The gene calls are TRBV10-3 and TRBJ2-3; the D gene is possibly TRBD1 (5 bases). Germline values: CDR1 ENHRY, CDR2 SYGVKD. The CDR3 runs to 14 residues. The ends were cut back, 4 bases at V and 0 bases at J, with 8 bases in the middle. The DNA of the CDR3 is TGTGCCATCAGTGTAGACAGTAGCACAGATACGCAGTATTTT. This codes for CAISVDSSTDTQYF.

Ten or more counts support this clonotype. The chain employs TRBV6-6 and TRBJ1-4; 7 positions agree with TRBD1. J lost 1 base, V lost 2 bases, and 7 bases had no gene match. CDR3 length equals 17 residues. Germline CDR1 MNHNY, CDR2 SVGAGI (reference sequence). CDR3 in amino acids: CASSYHPGGETNEKLFF. The CDR3 bases are TGTGCCAGCAGTTACCATCCAGGGGGGGAAACTAATGAAAAACTGTTTTTT.

V usage is TRBV11-2 and J usage is TRBJ1-1, with D possibly matching TRBD1 (5 bases). The CDR3 sequence is 17 residues long. The germline CDR1 and CDR2 sequences are SGHAT and FQNNGV. V dropped 1 base and J dropped 0 bases, with 15 bases sitting between them. In DNA form, the CDR3 reads TGTGCCAGCAGCTTAGGTGGCAGGGACTCCATGAACACTGAAGCTTTCTTT. Translating gives CASSLGGRDSMNTEAFF.

This clonotype was counted once. A much larger clone is a single base away; this may be a read error. The gene calls are TRBV3-1 and TRBJ2-5, with TRBD2 matching over 7 bases. Germline CDR1 LGHDT, CDR2 YNNKEL (reference sequence). The CDR3 consists of 14 residues. The CDR3 bases are TGTGCCAGCAGCCAACCGGGGGGAGAAGAGGCCCAGTACTTC. Its translation: CASSQPGGEEAQYF.

Comments on this clonotype: The junction shows a germline mismatch at one end, possibly a read error. The chain employs TRBV4-1 and TRBJ2-5; unclear D gene. CDR1 is MGHRA and CDR2 is YSYEKL in the germline V gene. This CDR3 spans 13 amino acids. The CDR3 DNA is TGCGCCAGCAGCGGCCCTCGGCAAGGGACCCAGTACTTC. Its protein product is CASSGPRQGTQYF.

This clonotype was picked up many times. The chain combines TRBV9 with TRBJ2-7, with 7 bases lining up with TRBD1. Germline loops: CDR1 SGDLS, CDR2 YYNGEE. The CDR3 consists of 15 residues. Losses at the gene ends were 4 bases for V and 3 bases for J; bases not matched to a gene: 10. The CDR3 region is CASSPQTGVDYEQYF. Written as DNA, the CDR3 is TGTGCCAGCAGCCCACAAACAGGGGTGGACTACGAGCAGTACTTC.

A remark on this clonotype: Being one base from a much bigger clone, this may be a read error. The J gene is TRBJ2-2, the V gene TRBV7-9; TRBD2 aligns across 8 bases. J was trimmed by 4 bases and V by 5 bases; bases with no gene match: 12. Germline loops: CDR1 SEHNR, CDR2 FQNEAQ (reference sequence). The CDR3 runs to 17 residues. The CDR3 spells CASSPPAKRERTGELFF. The CDR3, as DNA: TGTGCCAGCAGCCCCCCCGCGAAGCGGGAGCGCACCGGGGAGCTGTTTTTT.

The genes are TRBV6-1 and TRBJ2-7; D may be TRBD1 (6 bases). V was pared by 10 bases and J by 2 bases, with 18 bases between. CDR3 size: 14 residues. Germline CDR1 MNHNS, CDR2 SASEGT. The CDR3 protein is CATKFLGATYEQYF. As DNA, the CDR3 is TGTGCCACCAAGTTCCTGGGGGCGACCTACGAGCAGTACTTC.